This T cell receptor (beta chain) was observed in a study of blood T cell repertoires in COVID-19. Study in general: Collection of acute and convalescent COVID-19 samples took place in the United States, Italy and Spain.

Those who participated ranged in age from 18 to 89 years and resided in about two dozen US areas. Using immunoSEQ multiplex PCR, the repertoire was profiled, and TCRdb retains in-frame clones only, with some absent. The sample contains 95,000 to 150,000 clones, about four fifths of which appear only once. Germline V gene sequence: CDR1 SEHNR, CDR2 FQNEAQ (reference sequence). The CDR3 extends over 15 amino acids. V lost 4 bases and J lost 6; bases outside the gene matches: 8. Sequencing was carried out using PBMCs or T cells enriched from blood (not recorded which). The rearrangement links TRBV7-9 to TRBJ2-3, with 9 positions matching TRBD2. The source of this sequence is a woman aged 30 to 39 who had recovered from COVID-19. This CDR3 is CASSSKREDRDTQYF. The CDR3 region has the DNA TGTGCCAGCAGCTCGAAGCGGGAGGATCGCGATACGCAGTATTTT.